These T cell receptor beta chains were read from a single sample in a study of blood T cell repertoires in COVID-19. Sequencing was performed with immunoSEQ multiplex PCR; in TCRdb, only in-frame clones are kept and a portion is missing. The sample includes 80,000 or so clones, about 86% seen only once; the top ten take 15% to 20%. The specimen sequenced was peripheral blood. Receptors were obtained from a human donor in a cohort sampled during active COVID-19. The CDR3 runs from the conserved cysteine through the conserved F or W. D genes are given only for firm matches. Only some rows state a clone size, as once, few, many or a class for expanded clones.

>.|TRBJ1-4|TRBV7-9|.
CASSSLLGAGKLFF
TGTGCCAGCAGCTCTCTCCTGGGGGCGGGAAAACTGTTTTTT
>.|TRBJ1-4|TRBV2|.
CASSTGFYYEKLFF
TGTGCCAGCAGTACAGGGTTTTATTATGAAAAACTGTTTTTT
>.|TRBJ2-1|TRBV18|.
CASSGGPSSYNEQFF
TGTGCCAGCTCAGGGGGCCCTAGCTCCTACAATGAGCAGTTCTTC
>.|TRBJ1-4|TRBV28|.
CASSSGSGGDEKLFF
TGTGCCAGCAGTTCGGGCTCCGGCGGGGATGAAAAACTGTTTTTT
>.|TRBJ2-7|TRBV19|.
CASSIDWSYEQYF
TGTGCCAGTAGTATCGACTGGTCCTACGAGCAGTACTTC
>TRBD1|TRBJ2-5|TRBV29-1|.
CSGQGLETQYF
TGCAGCGGACAGGGTCTTGAGACCCAGTACTTC
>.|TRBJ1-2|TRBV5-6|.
CASSLGANYGYTF
TGTGCCAGCAGCTTGGGGGCAAACTATGGCTACACCTTC
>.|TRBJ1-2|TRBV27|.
CASSSHATVNYGYTF
TGTGCCAGCAGTTCCCACGCGACAGTAAACTATGGCTACACCTTC
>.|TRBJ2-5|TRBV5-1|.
CASSKTASSETQYF
TGCGCCAGCAGCAAGACCGCTAGTTCCGAGACCCAGTACTTC
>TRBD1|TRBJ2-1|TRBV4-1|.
CASSQGVTDRGRPYNEQFF
TGCGCCAGCAGCCAAGGGGTAACGGACAGGGGGCGCCCCTACAATGAGCAGTTCTTC
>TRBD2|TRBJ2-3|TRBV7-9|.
CASSLAPLAETTDTQYF
TGTGCCAGCAGCTTAGCGCCTCTAGCGGAGACCACAGATACGCAGTATTTT
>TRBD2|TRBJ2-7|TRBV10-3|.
CAISELLAGESSYEQYF
TGTGCCATCAGTGAGTTGCTAGCGGGAGAGTCGTCCTACGAGCAGTACTTC
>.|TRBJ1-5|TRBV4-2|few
CASSQDHTADSNQPQHF
TGTGCCAGCAGCCAAGACCATACAGCCGATAGCAATCAGCCCCAGCATTTT
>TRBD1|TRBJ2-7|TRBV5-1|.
CASRPGTGSSYEQYF
TGCGCCAGCAGACCTGGGACAGGAAGTTCCTACGAGCAGTACTTC
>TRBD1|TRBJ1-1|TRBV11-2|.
CASSLAQGTGGIREAFF
TGTGCCAGCAGCTTAGCCCAGGGGACAGGGGGGATTAGGGAAGCTTTCTTT
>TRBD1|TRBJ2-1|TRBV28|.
CASLSGGATNYNEQFF
TGTGCCAGCCTATCAGGGGGCGCAACTAACTACAATGAGCAGTTCTTC
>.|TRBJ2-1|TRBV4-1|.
CASSQGDPGYNEQFF
TGCGCCAGCAGCCAGGGAGACCCGGGCTACAATGAGCAGTTCTTC
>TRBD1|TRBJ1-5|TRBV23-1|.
CASGWGQYGRCDNQPQHF
TGCGCCAGCGGGTGGGGACAGTATGGAAGATGCGACAATCAGCCCCAGCATTTT
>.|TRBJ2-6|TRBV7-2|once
CASSSRDSGANVLTF
TGTGCCAGCAGCTCTCGGGACTCTGGGGCCAACGTCCTGACTTTC
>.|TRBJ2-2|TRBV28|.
CASSLLSLTGELFF
TGTGCCAGCAGTTTACTTTCCTTAACCGGGGAGCTGTTTTTT
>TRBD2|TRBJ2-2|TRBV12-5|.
CASGLTGLAGATGGELFF
TGTGCTAGTGGCCTTACGGGACTAGCGGGAGCAACGGGCGGGGAGCTGTTTTTT
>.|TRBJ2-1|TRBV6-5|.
CASSYGWGDEQFF
TGTGCCAGCAGTTACGGCTGGGGGGATGAGCAGTTCTTC
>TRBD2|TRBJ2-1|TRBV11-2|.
CASSLGLAGGVGEQFF
TGTGCCAGCAGCTTAGGACTAGCGGGAGGGGTGGGGGAGCAGTTCTTC
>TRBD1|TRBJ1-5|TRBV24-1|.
CATSDPATGGQPQHF
TGTGCCACCAGTGACCCCGCGACAGGGGGTCAGCCCCAGCATTTT
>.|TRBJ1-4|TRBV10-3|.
CAISTGEKLFF
TGTGCCATCAGCACAGGCGAAAAACTGTTTTTT
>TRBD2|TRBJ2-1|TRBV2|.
CASSARLAGLEQFF
TGTGCCAGCAGTGCTAGACTAGCGGGCCTTGAGCAGTTCTTC
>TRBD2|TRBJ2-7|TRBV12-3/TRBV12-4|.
CASRQSGGYEQYF
TGTGCCAGCAGACAGAGCGGGGGTTACGAGCAGTACTTC
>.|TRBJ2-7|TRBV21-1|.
CASSKGREVSYEQYF
TGTGCCAGCAGCAAGGGGCGGGAGGTTTCCTACGAGCAGTACTTC
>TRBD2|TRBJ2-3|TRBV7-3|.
CASSLRLAGPSTDTQYF
TGTGCCAGCAGCTTGAGACTAGCGGGGCCTAGCACAGATACGCAGTATTTT
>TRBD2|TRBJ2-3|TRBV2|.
CASNTLAGGADTQYF
TGTGCCAGCAACACACTAGCGGGAGGAGCAGATACGCAGTATTTT
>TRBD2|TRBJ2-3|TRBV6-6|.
CASSYPTSESTDTQYF
TGTGCCAGCAGTTACCCGACTAGCGAGAGCACAGATACGCAGTATTTT
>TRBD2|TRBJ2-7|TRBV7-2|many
CASSFYGTSSYEQYF
TGTGCCAGCAGCTTTTATGGGACTAGCAGTTACGAGCAGTACTTC
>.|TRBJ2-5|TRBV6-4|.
CASSDRAGNSETQYF
TGTGCCAGCAGTGACCGGGCAGGGAATTCGGAGACCCAGTACTTC
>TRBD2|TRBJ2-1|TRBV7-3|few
CASSSRLAGVNEQFF
TGTGCCAGCAGCTCCCGACTAGCGGGAGTAAATGAGCAGTTCTTC
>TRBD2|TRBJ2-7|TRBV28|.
CASSPTRGGTLLNYEQYF
TGTGCCAGCAGCCCGACGCGGGGGGGAACCCTATTGAACTACGAGCAGTACTTC
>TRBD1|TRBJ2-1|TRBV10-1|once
CASGQGGYNEQFF
TGCGCCAGCGGACAGGGGGGCTACAATGAGCAGTTCTTC
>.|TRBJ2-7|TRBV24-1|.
CATSDHRYEQYF
TGTGCCACCAGTGATCACAGATACGAGCAGTACTTC
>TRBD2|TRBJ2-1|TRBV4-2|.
CASSQDGAGGYNEQFF
TGTGCCAGCAGCCAAGATGGGGCGGGGGGCTACAATGAGCAGTTCTTC
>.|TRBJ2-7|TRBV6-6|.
CASSYPEQGSEQYF
TGTGCCAGCAGTTACCCTGAACAGGGAAGCGAGCAGTACTTC
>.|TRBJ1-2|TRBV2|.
CASSTDSNYGYTF
TGTGCCAGCAGTACCGACAGTAACTATGGCTACACCTTC
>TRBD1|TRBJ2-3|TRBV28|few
CASSLTGVGSDTQYF
TGTGCCAGCAGTTTGACAGGGGTCGGGTCAGATACGCAGTATTTT
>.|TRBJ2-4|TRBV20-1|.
CSASNRALGENIQYF
TGCAGTGCTAGTAACAGGGCATTAGGGGAAAACATTCAGTACTTC
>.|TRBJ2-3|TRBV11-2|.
CASSLRVSTDTQYF
TGTGCCAGCAGCTTACGAGTTAGCACAGATACGCAGTATTTT
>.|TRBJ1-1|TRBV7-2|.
CASSEKTYAGNTEAFF
TGTGCCAGCAGCGAAAAGACGTATGCAGGGAACACTGAAGCTTTCTTT
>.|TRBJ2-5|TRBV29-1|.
CSVEGNRKETQYF
TGCAGCGTTGAAGGGAACAGGAAAGAGACCCAGTACTTC
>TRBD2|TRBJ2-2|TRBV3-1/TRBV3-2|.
CASTSSGWGSGELFF
TGTGCCAGCACCTCTAGCGGATGGGGGTCCGGGGAGCTGTTTTTT
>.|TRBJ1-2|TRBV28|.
CASSPDPSSRGTF
TGTGCCAGCAGTCCCGACCCAAGCTCCCGCGGCACCTTC
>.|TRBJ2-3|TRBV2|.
CASAEDITDTQYF
TGTGCCAGCGCGGAGGATATCACAGATACGCAGTATTTT
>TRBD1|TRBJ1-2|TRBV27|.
CASSRGPANYGYTF
TGTGCCAGCTCCAGGGGGCCGGCTAACTATGGCTACACCTTC
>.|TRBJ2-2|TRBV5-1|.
CASRQTISQGELFF
TGCGCCAGCAGACAAACTATTTCACAAGGGGAGCTGTTTTTT